This T cell receptor beta chain was identified in a study of metastatic and nonmetastatic thyroid tumors. The CDR3 covers 14 residues. V was shortened by 3 bases and J by 5 bases, with 13 bases between the two germline ends. Germline CDR1 and CDR2: MDHEN and SYDVKM. TCRdb re-analyzed the PCR reads through MiXCR. The top ten hold approximately 16% of the sample, which has just under 9,500 clones, roughly a third seen once. Until they underwent thyroid surgery, no patient had received any treatment. The chain combines TRBV28 with TRBJ2-5, with D perhaps TRBD1 or TRBD2 (5 bases each). Material for sequencing was adjacent normal tissue. The TCR originated in a female donor with papillary thyroid cancer or a benign thyroid nodule (not recorded which). Some clones in this sample may be carry-over from other donors' samples. In DNA form, the CDR3 reads TGTGCCAGCAGTTTCGGGGACGATGAGGAGACCCAGTACTTC. The encoded protein is CASSFGDDEETQYF. Filled out from reference TRBV28 and TRBJ2-5, the complete variable domain reads DVKVTQSSRYLVKRTGEKVFLECVQDMDHENMFWYRQDPGLGLRLIYFSYDVKMKEKGDIPEGYSVSREKKERFSLILESASTNQTSMYLCASSFGDDEETQYFGPGTRLLVL.